The 8 T cell receptor beta chains presented below share a single source sample, sequenced in a study of blood T cell repertoires in COVID-19. Produced via immunoSEQ multiplex PCR; TCRdb's table is partial and in-frame only. The sample yields approximately 160,000 clones, around four fifths seen once. Specimen: peripheral blood. The receptors were sampled from a woman aged 80 or over with acute or convalescent COVID-19.

This chain links TRBV6-1 with TRBJ1-1, with 7 bases aligning to TRBD1. Trimming at V came to 2 bases and at J to 0 bases, leaving 6 bases not matched to a gene. Germline lookup yields CDR1 MNHNS and CDR2 SASEGT. The length of the CDR3 is 16 residues. The CDR3 nucleotides are TGTGCCAGCAGTGAATGGCAGGGGGTCGTGAACACTGAAGCTTTCTTT. Translating gives CASSEWQGVVNTEAFF.

V is TRBV5-1 and J is TRBJ2-3, with 10 bases identical to TRBD2. The ends lost 4 bases at V and 1 base at J; junction bases unmatched: 6. Germline CDR1 reads SGHRS; CDR2 reads YFSETQ. The CDR3 is 16 residues long. Here the CDR3 reads CASSPGGLAGTDTQYF. In nucleotides, the CDR3 is TGCGCCAGCAGCCCGGGAGGACTAGCGGGCACAGATACGCAGTATTTT.

The CDR3 DNA reads as TGTGCCAGCAGCCAAAGGGGGCTCAATGAAAAACTGTTTTTT. Its protein product is CASSQRGLNEKLFF. The chain carries TRBV3-1 (or the pseudogene TRBV3-2) and TRBJ1-4, with 7 bases that match TRBD1. The germline CDR1 and CDR2 sequences are LGHDT and YNNKEL (reference sequence). Trimming took 2 bases from V and 5 from J; bases not matched to a gene: 2. This CDR3 comprises 14 residues.

This clone has a handful of counts. The rearrangement joins TRBV7-2 to TRBJ1-3; 8 bases map to TRBD1. CDR3 size: 13 residues. V was clipped by 4 bases and J by 6 bases; unmatched bases: 2. CDR1 SGHTA and CDR2 FQGNSA come from the germline V gene. Here the CDR3 DNA reads TGTGCCAGCAGCTCGGACAGGGTAAACACCATATATTTT. Amino acids: CASSSDRVNTIYF. Full variable domain (rest looked up from reference TRBV7-2 and TRBJ1-3): GAGVSQSPSNKVTEKGKDVELRCDPISGHTALYWYRQSLGQGLEFLIYFQGNSAPDKSGLPSDRFSAERTGGSVSTLTIQRTQQEDSAVYLCASSSDRVNTIYFGEGSWLTVV.

The chain recombines TRBV29-1 with TRBJ1-2, with a possible D match to TRBD1 (5 bases). V lost 7 bases and J 6 bases, leaving 24 bases between the germline ends. This CDR3 comprises 15 residues. CDR1 is SQVTM and CDR2 is ANQGSEA in the germline V gene. The CDR3 nucleotides read TGCAGCGCTGACGGCCCCTTGGGAGGGGTCGATGGCTACACCTTC. Its translation: CSADGPLGGVDGYTF.

J is TRBJ2-3 and V is TRBV7-2, with 7 bases that match TRBD2. The CDR3 is 17 amino acids. The junction had 11 bases not matched to a gene; V was cut back by 4 bases and J by 1 base. Germline V gives CDR1 SGHTA, CDR2 FQGNSA. The CDR3 loop is CASSYGTTIGGTDTQYF. The CDR3 DNA reads TGTGCCAGCAGCTACGGGACTACCATTGGGGGCACAGATACGCAGTATTTT.

The chain combines TRBV18 with TRBJ1-2; TRBD1 matches at 10 bases. The junction had 6 bases not matched to a gene; V was cut back by 8 bases and J by 6 bases. CDR3 length: 13 residues. Germline CDR1 reads KGHSH; CDR2 reads LQKENI. CDR3 residues: CASHTGTGDGYTF. CDR3 coding DNA: TGTGCCAGCCATACCGGGACAGGGGATGGCTACACCTTC.

This clone was recorded only once. The J gene is TRBJ1-1, the V gene TRBV5-6; TRBD1 matches at 8 bases. The CDR3 extends over 15 amino acids. The junction had 13 bases not matched to a gene; V was cut back by 4 bases and J by 8 bases. Per the germline V gene, CDR1 is SGHDT and CDR2 is YYEEEE. As DNA, the CDR3 is TGTGCCAGCAGCCGCGGACAGGGACATTCTTCCGAAGCTTTCTTT. Amino acids: CASSRGQGHSSEAFF.